These T cell receptor beta chains were read from a single sample in a study of graft-versus-host responses after intestinal transplantation. Their specific antigens are unknown. Profiled with immunoSEQ multiplex PCR; TCRdb holds only in-frame clones, not every one. This sample has 90,000 to 95,000 clones, with 80% to 95% found just once. Sequenced here: unstimulated CD8+ T cells sorted from spleen or lymph node cells, sampled before intestinal transplant. The source of these receptors is a human donor who received an intestinal transplant. Each CDR3 is given with its conserved first and last residue. A D gene is named only where the DNA matches it firmly. The size entry is marked missing in some rows and otherwise reads once, few, many or a size class.

- TRBJ2-3 TRBV9 - TGTGCCAGCAGCGTAGAGGCGACAGATACGCAGTATTTT CASSVEATDTQYF
- TRBJ2-3 TRBV9 TRBD1 TGTGCCAGCAGCATTGGGACAGCCACAGATACGCAGTATTTT CASSIGTATDTQYF
- TRBJ1-2 TRBV9 - TGTGCCAGCAGCGTAGGTAGGCCGCCAGGGCACAACTATGGCTACACCTTC CASSVGRPPGHNYGYTF
- TRBJ2-3 TRBV12-5 - TGTGCTAGTGGTTTGGACACAGATACGCAGTATTTT CASGLDTDTQYF
- TRBJ2-7 TRBV27 - TGTGCCAGCAGTCCGGCCTCTATCTCCTACGAGCAGTACTTC CASSPASISYEQYF
- TRBJ2-7 TRBV6-1 - TGTGCCAGCAGTCCCCAGGGTGCGGGCTACGAGCAGTACTTC CASSPQGAGYEQYF
- TRBJ2-1 TRBV4-2 - TGTGCCAGCAGCCAAGTGGAGTTCTACAATGAGCAGTTCTTC CASSQVEFYNEQFF
- TRBJ1-2 TRBV29-1 - TGCAGCGTTGAAAGGCGATCCAACTATGGCTACACCTTC CSVERRSNYGYTF
- TRBJ1-1 TRBV4-1 TRBD1 TGCGCCAGCAGCCAAGATTGGAACAGGGGCAAGTTGAAGAACACTGAAGCTTTCTTT CASSQDWNRGKLKNTEAFF
- TRBJ2-5 TRBV7-9 - TGTGCCAGCAGCTTCGAACTATCCCAAGAGACCCAGTACTTC CASSFELSQETQYF
- TRBJ2-2 TRBV6-6 TRBD2 TGTGCCAGCAGTTACACGCCGGGGGGATACACCGGGGAGCTGTTTTTT CASSYTPGGYTGELFF
- TRBJ2-1 TRBV27 TRBD2 TGTGCCAGCAGTGATCTAGCGGGGGGGTTGAATGAGCAGTTCTTC CASSDLAGGLNEQFF
- TRBJ2-7 TRBV19 TRBD2 TGTGCCAGTAGTGCCCAAGCCAGTAGCGGGAGTGACGAGCAGTACTTC CASSAQASSGSDEQYF
- TRBJ2-3 TRBV11-2 - TGTGCCAGCAGCTTAGGAGATACGCAGTATTTT CASSLGDTQYF
once TRBJ1-2 TRBV2 - TGTGCCAGTACATATGGGGGGAGTAGCGGCTACACCTTC CASTYGGSSGYTF
few TRBJ2-1 TRBV4-3 - TGCGCCAGCAGCCAGTACTGGGCCTCCTACAATGAGCAGTTCTTC CASSQYWASYNEQFF
- TRBJ2-5 TRBV6-1 TRBD2 TGTGCCAGCGCCGGACTAGCGGGATCTAAAGAGACCCAGTACTTC CASAGLAGSKETQYF
- TRBJ1-2 TRBV30 - TGTGCCTGGAGCCCAGGCCCGGGAAACTATGGCTACACCTTC CAWSPGPGNYGYTF
- TRBJ2-1 TRBV21-1 - TGTGCCAGCAGCAAAGAGGGGGGGGCAGAAAAGTTCTTC CASSKEGGAEKFF
- TRBJ1-1 TRBV4-1 - TGCGCCAGCAGCCAAGTTCAACAGACGAACACTGAAGCTTTCTTT CASSQVQQTNTEAFF
- TRBJ2-7 TRBV7-6 - TGTGCCAGCAGCTTAGGTGGGACATACTACGAGCAGTACTTC CASSLGGTYYEQYF
- TRBJ2-5 TRBV5-4 - TGTGCCAGCACATCTTCGGATGGACAATATAGCCAAGAGACCCAGTACTTC CASTSSDGQYSQETQYF
- TRBJ1-5 TRBV6-5 - TGTGCCAGCAGTTACGGCGGGGGCGAGCAGCCCCAGCATTTT CASSYGGGEQPQHF
- TRBJ1-1 TRBV9 - TGTGCCAGCAGCGTAGAAGGGGTCTTGACGGCTAACACTGAAGCTTTCTTT CASSVEGVLTANTEAFF
- TRBJ1-1 TRBV29-1 TRBD1 TGCAGCGTTGAACGCGACAGGGACGGTGAAGCTTTCTTT CSVERDRDGEAFF
- TRBJ2-7 TRBV6-1 TRBD1 TGTGCCAGCAGCCACGGGGCAGGGGGCCGCTACGAGCAGTACTTC CASSHGAGGRYEQYF
- TRBJ1-1 TRBV29-1 - TGCAGCGTCCTACCGGTCCACGGTGACACTGAAGCTTTCTTT CSVLPVHGDTEAFF
once TRBJ2-7 TRBV23-1 TRBD2 TGCGCCAGCAGTCCCTGGGGAGGGGACTACGAGCAGTACTTC CASSPWGGDYEQYF
once TRBJ2-7 TRBV6-1 TRBD1 TGTGCCAGCAGTGGCCGGGACAGGGAGAGCTACGAGCAGTACTTC CASSGRDRESYEQYF
- TRBJ2-2 TRBV9 TRBD2 TGTGCTTCTCCCCGGGGGGGGTCGAACACCGGGGAGCTGTTTTTT CASPRGGSNTGELFF
- TRBJ1-3 TRBV5-1 - TGCGCCAGCAGCTTGGATGGGTTCTCTGGAAACACCATATATTTT CASSLDGFSGNTIYF
- TRBJ2-3 TRBV16 - TGTGCCAGCAGCCAATCGTCCATCGCCGAACACTCTAGCACAGATACGCAGTATTTT CASSQSSIAEHSSTDTQYF
- TRBJ2-2 TRBV7-7 - TGTGCCAGCAGTTCTCTCAAGAGGGGAGAGGAGACCGGGGAGCTGTTTTTT CASSSLKRGEETGELFF
- TRBJ1-2 TRBV2 - TGTGCCAGCACCGTGGGGGGGTATGGCTACACCTTC CASTVGGYGYTF
- TRBJ2-1 TRBV19 - TGTGCCAGTGAAGGGTTAAGGGATGAGCAGTTCTTC CASEGLRDEQFF
- TRBJ1-5 TRBV10-1 - TGCGCCAGCACGGTCAGGAAGCGTAATCAGCCCCAGCATTTT CASTVRKRNQPQHF